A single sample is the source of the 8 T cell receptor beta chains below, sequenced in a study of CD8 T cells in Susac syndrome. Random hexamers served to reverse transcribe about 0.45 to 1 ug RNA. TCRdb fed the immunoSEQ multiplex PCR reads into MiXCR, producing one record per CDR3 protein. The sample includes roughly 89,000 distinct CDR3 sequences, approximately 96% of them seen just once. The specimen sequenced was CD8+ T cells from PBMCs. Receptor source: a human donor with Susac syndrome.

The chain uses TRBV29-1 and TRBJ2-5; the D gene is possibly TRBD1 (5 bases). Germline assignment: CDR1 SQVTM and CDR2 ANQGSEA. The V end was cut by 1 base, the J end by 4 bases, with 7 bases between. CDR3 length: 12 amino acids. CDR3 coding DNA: TGCAGCGTTGAAGGGGGCGGAGAGACCCAGTACTTC. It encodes CSVEGGGETQYF.

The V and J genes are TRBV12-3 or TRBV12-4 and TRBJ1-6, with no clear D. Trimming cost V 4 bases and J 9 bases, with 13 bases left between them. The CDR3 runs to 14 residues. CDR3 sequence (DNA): TGTGCCAGCAGTTCCCTCGGGTTGGGTTCACCCCTCCACTTT. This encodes CASSSLGLGSPLHF.

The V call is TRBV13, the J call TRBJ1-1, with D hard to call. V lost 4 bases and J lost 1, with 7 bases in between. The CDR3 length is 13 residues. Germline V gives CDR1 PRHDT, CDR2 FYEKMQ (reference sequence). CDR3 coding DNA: TGTGCCAGCAGCTGGGGTAGGAACACTGAAGCTTTCTTT. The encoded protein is CASSWGRNTEAFF.

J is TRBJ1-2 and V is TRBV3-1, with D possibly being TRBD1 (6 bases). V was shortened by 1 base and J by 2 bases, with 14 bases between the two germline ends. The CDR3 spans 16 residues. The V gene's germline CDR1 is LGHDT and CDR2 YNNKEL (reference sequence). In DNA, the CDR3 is TGTGCCAGCAGCCAAGGTACAGGGAACAGGAACTATGGCTACACCTTC. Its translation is CASSQGTGNRNYGYTF.

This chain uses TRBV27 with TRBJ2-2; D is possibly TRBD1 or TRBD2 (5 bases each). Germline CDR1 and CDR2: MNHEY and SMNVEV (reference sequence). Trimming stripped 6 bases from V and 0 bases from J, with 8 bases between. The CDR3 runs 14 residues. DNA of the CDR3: TGTGCCAGCAGGAGGGGCGCGAACACCGGGGAGCTGTTTTTT. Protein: CASRRGANTGELFF.

The CDR3 region is CASSQEVEQETQYF. The CDR3 DNA sequence: TGCGCCAGCAGCCAAGAAGTAGAACAAGAGACCCAGTACTTC. The chain has TRBV4-3 and TRBJ2-5; the D is unclear. Germline V CDR1 and CDR2: LGHNA, YSLEER. Trimming left V 0 bases short and J 2 bases short, with 7 bases between. The CDR3 totals 14 residues.

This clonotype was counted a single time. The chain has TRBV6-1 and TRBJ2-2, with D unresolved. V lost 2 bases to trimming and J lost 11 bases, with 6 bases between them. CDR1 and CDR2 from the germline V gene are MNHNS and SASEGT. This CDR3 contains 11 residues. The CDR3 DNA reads TGTGCCAGCAGTGAAAGGCCTGAGCTGTTTTTT. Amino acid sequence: CASSERPELFF.

The CDR3 nucleotides are TGTGCCAGCAGTTCAGGGGGTACTGACCAGTACTTC. Translating it yields CASSSGGTDQYF. J is TRBJ2-5 and V is TRBV12-3 or TRBV12-4, with TRBD1 matching over 7 bases. The trim removed 4 bases at V and 10 bases at J, leaving 6 bases unmatched. This CDR3 contains 12 residues.